What follows are 24 T cell receptor beta chains derived from one specimen sequenced in a study of blood T cell repertoires in COVID-19 (dated by TCRdb to 2020 to 2021). Preparation of the library involved the immunoSEQ multiplex PCR assay. This is the immuneACCESS table as TCRdb keeps it, with only in-frame sequences that have V and J called. A part of the clones is gone; compared with another copy, unresolved V genes explain less than half, and the rest is unexplained. Across this sample there are about 380,000 clones, with 88% seen only once. The biggest ten clones account for more than 0.95% of the sample. Material for sequencing was PBMCs or T cells enriched from blood (not recorded which). The receptors stem from a woman younger than 35 who had recovered from COVID-19.

The CDR3 coding sequence is TGTGCCAGCGAGCGGGGACCGAAGGACACTAACTATGGCTACACCTTC. This sequence encodes CASERGPKDTNYGYTF. The V and J genes are TRBV19 and TRBJ1-2, with D possibly matching TRBD1 (5 bases). This CDR3 has 16 amino acids. Trimming pared 9 bases from V and 0 bases from J, leaving 20 bases between. Germline V CDR1 and CDR2: LNHDA, SQIVND (reference sequence).

CDR3 in DNA: TGCGCCAGCAGCCTGTCGAGGGACAATGAGCAGTTCTTC. Protein sequence: CASSLSRDNEQFF. The rearrangement joins TRBV4-1 to TRBJ2-1; possible D gene TRBD2, 5 bases. The CDR3 length is 13 residues. The germline V and J ends were trimmed by 4 bases and 5 bases, with 9 bases remaining between them. Germline V lookup: CDR1 MGHRA, CDR2 YSYEKL.

CDR3: CSASTLAASTDTQYF. The CDR3 nucleotides are TGCAGTGCTAGTACTCTAGCGGCTAGCACAGATACGCAGTATTTT. The genes are TRBV20-1 and TRBJ2-3; 7 bases map to TRBD2. Trimming removed 3 bases from V and 0 bases from J; junction bases left unmatched: 6. Per the germline V gene, CDR1 is DFQATT and CDR2 is SNEGSKA (reference sequence). The CDR3 consists of 15 residues.

This chain uses TRBV15 with TRBJ1-5, with 8 bases lining up with TRBD1. The CDR3 loop spans 15 amino acids. CDR1 and CDR2 from the germline V gene are LNHNV and YYDKDF (reference sequence). Trimming at V came to 5 bases and at J to 4 bases, leaving 7 bases not matched to a gene. CDR3 residues: CATSDGQGKNQPQHF. Here the CDR3 DNA reads TGTGCCACCAGCGACGGACAGGGAAAGAATCAGCCCCAGCATTTT.

This clone was seen just once. V usage is TRBV19 and J usage is TRBJ1-2; TRBD1 matches at 7 bases. The CDR3 covers 16 residues. CDR1 and CDR2 (germline): LNHDA, SQIVND (reference sequence). The V and J ends lost 5 bases and 0 bases, in that order; junction bases with no gene match: 9. CDR3 bases: TGTGCCAGTAGTGAAACCGGGACAGCTACTAACTATGGCTACACCTTC. Its protein is CASSETGTATNYGYTF.

The chain carries TRBV29-1 and TRBJ1-4; unclear D gene. V lost 0 bases to trimming and J lost 5 bases, with 19 bases between them. Germline loops: CDR1 SQVTM, CDR2 ANQGSEA. The CDR3 spans 17 residues. CDR3 region: CSVEEVRKKGENEKLFF. CDR3 sequence (DNA): TGCAGCGTTGAAGAGGTGAGAAAGAAGGGAGAAAATGAAAAACTGTTTTTT. The variable domain in full, with the rest retrieved from reference TRBV29-1 and TRBJ1-4, is SAVISQKPSRDICQRGTSLTIQCQVDSQVTMMFWYRQQPGQSLTLIATANQGSEATYESGFVIDKFPISRPNLTFSTLTVSNMSPEDSSIYLCSVEEVRKKGENEKLFFGSGTQLSVL.

In this sample, this clone turned up once. The chain recombines TRBV9 with TRBJ1-4; D is ambiguous. V lost 4 bases and J 5 bases, leaving 9 bases between the germline ends. Germline V gene data show CDR1 as SGDLS and CDR2 as YYNGEE. The CDR3 sequence is 13 residues long. CDR3 DNA sequence: TGTGCCAGCAGCCCCAGATCCAATGAAAAACTGTTTTTT. It yields the protein CASSPRSNEKLFF. The full variable domain, completed using reference TRBV9 and TRBJ1-4, is DSGVTQTPKHLITATGQRVTLRCSPRSGDLSVYWYQQSLDQGLQFLIQYYNGEERAKGNILERFSAQQFPDLHSELNLSSLELGDSALYFCASSPRSNEKLFFGSGTQLSVL.

This clone was detected once. CDR3: CASSHGDRELTEAFF. In DNA form, the CDR3 reads TGCGCCAGCAGCCACGGGGACAGGGAGTTGACTGAAGCTTTCTTT. J is TRBJ1-1 and V is TRBV5-1, with 9 bases identical to TRBD1. The CDR3 sequence is 15 residues long. Germline lookup yields CDR1 SGHRS and CDR2 YFSETQ. The ends lost 4 bases at V and 5 bases at J; junction bases unmatched: 9.

The rearrangement joins TRBV6-2 or TRBV6-3 to TRBJ2-1, with D tentatively TRBD1 (6 bases). This CDR3 has 15 amino acids. Trimming shortened V by 4 bases and J by 4 bases, and 14 bases separated the two germline ends. CDR1 and CDR2 (germline): MNHEY, SVGEGT. In DNA form, the CDR3 reads TGTGCCAGCAGTTCCAAGGTGGACAGTTACAATGAGCAGTTCTTC. Its translation: CASSSKVDSYNEQFF.

V gene TRBV7-3 combines with J gene TRBJ2-1; no clear D gene. V dropped 0 bases and J dropped 0 bases, with 9 bases sitting between them. This CDR3 spans 16 amino acids. Germline lookup yields CDR1 SGHTA and CDR2 FQGTGA. Here the CDR3 DNA reads TGTGCCAGCAGCTTAACCTGGTATAGCTCCTACAATGAGCAGTTCTTC. It yields the protein CASSLTWYSSYNEQFF.

V and J are TRBV6-5 and TRBJ2-5; D gene ambiguous. This CDR3 has 14 amino acids. The ends were cut back, 5 bases at V and 5 bases at J, with 15 bases in the middle. Per germline, CDR1 MNHEY and CDR2 SVGAGI. The DNA for the CDR3 is TGTGCCAGCAGTCATAGACCGCAGGCGGAGACCCAGTACTTC. Amino acids: CASSHRPQAETQYF.

This chain joins TRBV7-6 and TRBJ1-1; D remains unclear. The CDR3 loop spans 15 amino acids. Deletions cut 0 bases from V and 5 bases from J, with 13 bases between. CDR1 and CDR2 (germline): SGHVS, FNYEAQ. The CDR3 nucleotides read TGTGCCAGCAGCTTAGCGGTAGGGAGCGAGACTGAAGCTTTCTTT. Translating gives CASSLAVGSETEAFF. The full variable domain, in which reference TRBV7-6 and TRBJ1-1 provide the parts outside the CDR3, is GAGVSQSPRYKVTKRGQDVALRCDPISGHVSLYWYRQALGQGPEFLTYFNYEAQQDKSGLPNDRFSAERPEGSISTLTIQRTEQRDSAMYRCASSLAVGSETEAFFGQGTRLTVV.

The chain carries TRBV18 and TRBJ1-1; 8 positions match TRBD1. CDR3 length: 14 residues. The trim removed 2 bases at V and 5 bases at J, leaving 4 bases unmatched. Germline lookup yields CDR1 KGHSH and CDR2 LQKENI. In DNA form, the CDR3 reads TGTGCCAGCTCACCAATACAGGGGGGGACTGAAGCTTTCTTT. Protein product: CASSPIQGGTEAFF.

CDR3 region: CASSLEARAAYEQYF. The CDR3 bases are TGTGCCAGCAGCTTAGAGGCCAGGGCGGCCTACGAGCAGTACTTC. The chain carries TRBV7-9 and TRBJ2-7, with D perhaps matching TRBD1 (5 bases). Trimming cost V 1 base and J 2 bases, with 12 bases left between them. Germline lookup yields CDR1 SEHNR and CDR2 FQNEAQ (reference sequence). CDR3 length: 15 residues.

The chain joins TRBV6-6 to TRBJ2-7; 10 bases agree with TRBD1. Germline V gives CDR1 MNHNY, CDR2 SVGAGI (reference sequence). This CDR3 is built from 14 residues. The junction had 6 bases not matched to a gene; V was cut back by 8 bases and J by 2 bases. The CDR3 loop is CASRSDRGTYEQYF. CDR3 in DNA: TGTGCCAGCCGCTCGGACAGGGGGACCTACGAGCAGTACTTC.

The V call is TRBV11-2, the J call TRBJ2-3, with D possibly matching TRBD2 (6 bases). CDR3 size: 15 residues. Germline assignment: CDR1 SGHAT and CDR2 FQNNGV. Trimming stripped 5 bases from V and 2 bases from J, with 14 bases between. The CDR3 DNA follows: TGTGCCAGCAGCGTACCGGGGGACTCCACAGATACGCAGTATTTT. It translates to CASSVPGDSTDTQYF. The full variable domain, completed using reference TRBV11-2 and TRBJ2-3, is EAGVAQSPRYKIIEKRQSVAFWCNPISGHATLYWYQQILGQGPKLLIQFQNNGVVDDSQLPKDRFSAERLKGVDSTLKIQPAKLEDSAVYLCASSVPGDSTDTQYFGPGTRLTVL.

V is TRBV28 and J is TRBJ1-3; 8 nucleotides align to TRBD1. The ends lost 2 bases at V and 8 bases at J; junction bases unmatched: 5. There are 14 residues in the CDR3. Germline values: CDR1 MDHEN, CDR2 SYDVKM. The CDR3 loop is CASSLGQGIDTIYF. CDR3 coding DNA: TGTGCCAGCAGTTTAGGACAGGGAATCGACACCATATATTTT.

V gene TRBV6-5 combines with J gene TRBJ1-2, with D possibly being TRBD1 (5 bases). The germline CDR1 and CDR2 sequences are MNHEY and SVGAGI. This CDR3 spans 15 amino acids. Trimming cost V 1 base and J 2 bases, with 11 bases left between them. CDR3 amino acids: CASSYLGGLNYGYTF. As DNA, the CDR3 is TGTGCCAGCAGTTACTTGGGGGGTCTCAACTATGGCTACACCTTC.

J is TRBJ1-1 and V is TRBV30; D might be TRBD1 (5 bases). V was shortened by 1 base and J by 5 bases, with 14 bases between the two germline ends. The germline V gene has CDR1 GTSNPN and CDR2 SVGIG (reference sequence). The CDR3 extends over 14 amino acids. In DNA form, the CDR3 reads TGTGCCTGGAGTGGTGGGTTTAAGGGGACTGAAGCTTTCTTT. Translating it yields CAWSGGFKGTEAFF.

The chain couples TRBV18 to TRBJ1-6; D is unclear. The V and J ends lost 3 bases and 9 bases respectively, with 9 bases between them. Germline CDR1 and CDR2: KGHSH and LQKENI. This CDR3 spans 13 amino acids. The CDR3 DNA sequence: TGTGCCAGCTCACCCCGCCCCGGTTCACCCCTCCACTTT. Translating it yields CASSPRPGSPLHF.

This clone was seen just once. The V gene is TRBV7-8, the J gene TRBJ1-6; TRBD1 matches at 7 bases. This CDR3 is 17 amino acids long. J lost 0 bases, V lost 4 bases, and 6 bases had no gene match. CDR1 and CDR2 from the germline V gene are SGHVS and FQNEAQ. The CDR3 spells CASSSPQGSSYNSPLHF. In nucleotides, the CDR3 is TGTGCCAGCAGCTCCCCACAGGGGAGCTCCTATAATTCACCCCTCCACTTT.

DNA of the CDR3: TGTGCCAGCAGAGGGGGTACGCAATGGGAAGCTTTCTTT. Translation gives CASRGGTQWEAFF. The rearrangement uses TRBV28 and TRBJ1-1, with D possibly being TRBD1 (6 bases). V lost 6 bases to trimming and J lost 8 bases, with 16 bases between them. The CDR3 consists of 13 residues. Per the germline V gene, CDR1 is MDHEN and CDR2 is SYDVKM.

The rearrangement links TRBV12-1 to TRBJ2-4; TRBD2 is the table's D call and was not checked against the DNA. TRBV12-1 is a documented pseudogene. This CDR3 region has 17 residues. The CDR3 bases are TGTGCCAGCAGCTTTCCCGAGACTAGCGGTAGACGGGGCATTCAGTACTTC. Its protein product is CASSFPETSGRRGIQYF.

This clone was picked up one time. CDR3 sequence: CASSIPGADTQYF. The CDR3 coding sequence is TGTGCCAGTAGTATACCCGGGGCAGATACGCAGTATTTT. The chain couples TRBV19 to TRBJ2-3; maybe TRBD2 (5 bases). CDR3 length equals 13 residues. The V gene's germline CDR1 is LNHDA and CDR2 SQIVND (reference sequence). V lost 2 bases, J lost 4 bases, and 7 bases lay in between.